This T cell receptor beta chain was identified during a study of T cells after yellow fever vaccination. Study-level information: It was SMART-Seq v4 Ultra Low Input that prepared the fractions with low cell numbers. Study-wide results and caveats: From the bulk population, abundant clonotypes could contaminate and appear within FACS-sorted repertoires. Post-booster repertoires contained most primary-vaccination clones again (roughly 95% CD4, 85% to 90% CD8).

TCRdb reprocessed the 5' RACE reads with MiXCR, giving one entry per CDR3 protein. The data contain about 52,000 distinct CDR3 sequences, 6.6% of them seen just once; the ten biggest clones take up 20% to 30%. Trimming took off 5 bases at V and 0 bases at J, with 10 bases between the two ends. CDR1 is SGHNT, CDR2 YYREEE, per germline (reference sequence). The CDR3 length is 14 residues. This clonotype was counted a few times. The chain combines TRBV5-4 with TRBJ2-3, with a weak D call TRBD2 (6 bases). The receptor comes from a man aged 18 to 30 who received the YFV17D yellow fever vaccine. The sequencing used CD8+ T cells not binding an NS4B(214-222) dextramer, sorted from PBMCs, collected approximately 47 days after the first yellow fever vaccination. The CDR3 bases are TGTGCCAGCAGTCCGGAGGGTAGCACAGATACGCAGTATTTT. This sequence encodes CASSPEGSTDTQYF.